This T cell receptor beta chain was retrieved from a study of spatial heterogeneity in lung cancer. Within the sample, this clonotype is medium-sized. From the 5' RACE reads, TCRdb called clonotypes with MiXCR, one entry per CDR3 protein. The sample contains just under 10,000 distinct CDR3 sequences, 23% of which appear only once. V was pared by 5 bases and J by 4 bases, with 12 bases of the junction left unmatched. The CDR3 has 16 residues. Germline V CDR1 and CDR2: SEHNR, FQNEAQ (reference sequence). Indicated time point: blood at routine non-recurrence follow-up after resection. The authors sequenced whole RNA from tumor, nontumor lung or frozen PBMC without sorting.

The chain uses TRBV7-9 and TRBJ1-2, with 8 nucleotides matching TRBD1. The receptor was derived from a female donor with early-stage non-small cell lung cancer. The sequencing here drew on PBMCs, taken at follow-up. The CDR3 region is CASSPPPGQGGYGYTF. The CDR3 DNA reads as TGTGCCAGCAGCCCTCCCCCCGGACAGGGCGGCTATGGCTACACCTTC.